This TCR beta chain was captured in a study of CD4 T cells in relation to SARS-CoV-2 and coronaviruses. As for the study in general: ViraFEST: roughly 9-day antigen culture of PBMCs, then TCR beta CDR3 sequencing. The restricting HLA molecule for shared crossreactive spike epitopes was mapped.

The CDR3 runs to 14 residues. Trimming removed 6 bases at V and 1 base at J, with 12 bases between. The germline CDR1 and CDR2 sequences are MDHEN and SYDVKM. Sequencing used immunoSEQ multiplex PCR; TCRdb keeps in-frame clones, though not all of them. The sample shows about 36,000 clones, over 75% of them seen only once. Comment on this clone: Its target is unknown.

This rearrangement joins TRBV28 to TRBJ1-1, with D unclear. Input material: memory CD4+ T cells from PBMCs, cultured in vitro. The TCR originated in an adult with COVID-19. Here the CDR3 reads CASRASRENTEAFF. The CDR3 nucleotides are TGTGCCAGCAGAGCATCCCGGGAGAACACTGAAGCTTTCTTT.